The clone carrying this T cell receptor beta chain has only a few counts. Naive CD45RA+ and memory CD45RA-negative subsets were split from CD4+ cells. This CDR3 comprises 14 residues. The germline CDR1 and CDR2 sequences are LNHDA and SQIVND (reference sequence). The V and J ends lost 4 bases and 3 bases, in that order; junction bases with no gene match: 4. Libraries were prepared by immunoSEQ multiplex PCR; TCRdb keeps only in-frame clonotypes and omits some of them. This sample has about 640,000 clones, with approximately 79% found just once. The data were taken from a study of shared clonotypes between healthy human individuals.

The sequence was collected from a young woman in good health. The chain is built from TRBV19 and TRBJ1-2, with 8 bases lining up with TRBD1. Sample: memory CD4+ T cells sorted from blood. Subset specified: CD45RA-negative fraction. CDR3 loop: CASSRQGRDYGYTF. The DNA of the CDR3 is TGTGCCAGTAGTAGACAGGGGCGCGACTATGGCTACACCTTC.